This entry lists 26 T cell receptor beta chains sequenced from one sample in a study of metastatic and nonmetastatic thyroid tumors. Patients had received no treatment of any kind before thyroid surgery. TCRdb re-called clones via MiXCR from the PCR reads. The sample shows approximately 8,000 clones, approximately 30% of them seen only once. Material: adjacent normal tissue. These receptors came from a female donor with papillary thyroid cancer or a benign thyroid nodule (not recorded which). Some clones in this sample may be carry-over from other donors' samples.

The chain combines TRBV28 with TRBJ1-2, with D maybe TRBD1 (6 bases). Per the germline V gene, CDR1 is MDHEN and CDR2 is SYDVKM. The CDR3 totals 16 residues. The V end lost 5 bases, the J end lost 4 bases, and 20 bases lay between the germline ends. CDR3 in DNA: TGTGCCAGCAGTCCGTCGCGGTGGGGGCTTTCCTATGGCTACACCTTC. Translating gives CASSPSRWGLSYGYTF.

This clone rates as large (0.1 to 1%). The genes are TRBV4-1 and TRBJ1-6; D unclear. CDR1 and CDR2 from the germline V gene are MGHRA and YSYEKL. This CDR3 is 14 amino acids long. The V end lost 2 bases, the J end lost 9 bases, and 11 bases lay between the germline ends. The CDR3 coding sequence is TGCGCCAGCAGCCAATCCCTCCCCGGTTCACCCCTCCACTTT. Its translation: CASSQSLPGSPLHF.

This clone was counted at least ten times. The CDR3 DNA reads as TGTGCCAGCAGCTTAGATTTCGCGGGAGGGCCCTCCGGGGAGCTGTTTTTT. Amino acid sequence: CASSLDFAGGPSGELFF. The chain carries TRBV11-2 and TRBJ2-2; TRBD2 matches 9 bases. V trimming: 0 bases; J trimming: 6 bases; junction bases outside the gene matches: 8. The V gene's germline CDR1 is SGHAT and CDR2 FQNNGV. The CDR3 spans 17 residues.

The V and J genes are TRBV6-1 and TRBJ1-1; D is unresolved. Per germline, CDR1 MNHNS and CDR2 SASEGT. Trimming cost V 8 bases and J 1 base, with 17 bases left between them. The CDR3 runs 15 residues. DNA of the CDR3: TGTGCCAGCTCACCCCCTCCCCGCACGAACACTGAAGCTTTCTTT. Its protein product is CASSPPPRTNTEAFF.

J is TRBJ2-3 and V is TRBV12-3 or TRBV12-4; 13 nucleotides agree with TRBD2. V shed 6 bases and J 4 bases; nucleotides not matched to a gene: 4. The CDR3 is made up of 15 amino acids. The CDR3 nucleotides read TGTGCCAGCAGCTTGGGACTAGCGGGATCAGATACGCAGTATTTT. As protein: CASSLGLAGSDTQYF.

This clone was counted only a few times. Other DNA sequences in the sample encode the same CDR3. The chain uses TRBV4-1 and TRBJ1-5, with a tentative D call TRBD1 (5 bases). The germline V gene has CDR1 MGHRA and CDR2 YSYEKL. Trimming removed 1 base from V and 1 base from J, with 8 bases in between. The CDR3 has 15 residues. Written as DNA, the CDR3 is TGCGCCAGCAGCCAAGTCCCAGGGAGCAATCAGCCCCAGCATTTT. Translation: CASSQVPGSNQPQHF.

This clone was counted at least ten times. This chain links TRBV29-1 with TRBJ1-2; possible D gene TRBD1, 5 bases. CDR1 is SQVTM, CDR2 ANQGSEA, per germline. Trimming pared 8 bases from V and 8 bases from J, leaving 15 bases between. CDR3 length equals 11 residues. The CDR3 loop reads CSLQSGGGYTF. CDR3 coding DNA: TGCAGCCTACAATCTGGGGGAGGCTACACCTTC.

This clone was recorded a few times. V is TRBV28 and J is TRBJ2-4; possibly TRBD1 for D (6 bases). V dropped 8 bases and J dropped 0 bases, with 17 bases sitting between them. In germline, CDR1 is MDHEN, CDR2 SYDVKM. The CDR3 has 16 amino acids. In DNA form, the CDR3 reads TGTGCCAGCCACGACGCCGGGACACCAGCCAAAAACATTCAGTACTTC. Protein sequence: CASHDAGTPAKNIQYF.

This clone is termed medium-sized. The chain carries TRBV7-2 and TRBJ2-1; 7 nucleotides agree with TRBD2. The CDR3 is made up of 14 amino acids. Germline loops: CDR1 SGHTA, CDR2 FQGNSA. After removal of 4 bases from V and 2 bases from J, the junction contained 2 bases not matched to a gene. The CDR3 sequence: CASSSGTTYNEQFF. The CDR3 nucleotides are TGTGCCAGCAGCTCCGGGACTACCTACAATGAGCAGTTCTTC.

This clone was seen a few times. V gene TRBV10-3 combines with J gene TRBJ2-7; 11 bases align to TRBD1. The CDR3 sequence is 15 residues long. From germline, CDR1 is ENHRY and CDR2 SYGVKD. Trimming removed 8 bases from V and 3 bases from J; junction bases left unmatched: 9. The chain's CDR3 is CAIGEGTGGRYEQYF. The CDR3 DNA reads TGTGCCATCGGGGAAGGGACAGGGGGTCGCTACGAGCAGTACTTC.

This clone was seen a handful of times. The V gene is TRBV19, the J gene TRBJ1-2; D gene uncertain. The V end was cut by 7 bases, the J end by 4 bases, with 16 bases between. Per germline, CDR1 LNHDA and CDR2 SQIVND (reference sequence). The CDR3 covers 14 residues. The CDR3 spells CASKKSDFFYGYTF. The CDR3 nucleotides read TGTGCCAGTAAAAAGTCGGACTTCTTCTATGGCTACACCTTC.

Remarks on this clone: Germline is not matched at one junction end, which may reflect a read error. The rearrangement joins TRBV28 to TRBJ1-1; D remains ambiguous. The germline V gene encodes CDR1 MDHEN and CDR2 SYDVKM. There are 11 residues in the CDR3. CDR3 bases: TGTGCCATCAGTTTCCAGGCTGAAGCTTTCTTT. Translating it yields CAISFQAEAFF.

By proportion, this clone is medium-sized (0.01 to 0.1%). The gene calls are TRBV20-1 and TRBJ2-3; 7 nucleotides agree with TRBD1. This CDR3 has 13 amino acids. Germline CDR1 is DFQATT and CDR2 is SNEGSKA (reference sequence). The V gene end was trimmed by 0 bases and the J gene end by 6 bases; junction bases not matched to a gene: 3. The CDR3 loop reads CSARDVQGDTQYF. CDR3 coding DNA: TGCAGTGCTAGAGATGTACAGGGGGATACGCAGTATTTT.

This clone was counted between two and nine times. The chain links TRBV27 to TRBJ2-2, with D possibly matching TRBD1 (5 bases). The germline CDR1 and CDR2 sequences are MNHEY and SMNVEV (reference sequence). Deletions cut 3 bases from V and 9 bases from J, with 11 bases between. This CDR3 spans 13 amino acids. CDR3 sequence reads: CASSLRKGRELFF. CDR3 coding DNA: TGTGCCAGCAGTTTGAGAAAGGGGAGGGAGCTGTTTTTT.

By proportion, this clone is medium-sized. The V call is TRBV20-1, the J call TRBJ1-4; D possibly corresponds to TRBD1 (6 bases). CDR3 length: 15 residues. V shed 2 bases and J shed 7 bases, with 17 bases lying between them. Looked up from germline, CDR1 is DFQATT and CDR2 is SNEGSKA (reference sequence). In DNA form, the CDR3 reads TGCAGTGCTAGACGAGCAGGGGTCAGTTCTGAAAAACTGTTTTTT. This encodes CSARRAGVSSEKLFF.

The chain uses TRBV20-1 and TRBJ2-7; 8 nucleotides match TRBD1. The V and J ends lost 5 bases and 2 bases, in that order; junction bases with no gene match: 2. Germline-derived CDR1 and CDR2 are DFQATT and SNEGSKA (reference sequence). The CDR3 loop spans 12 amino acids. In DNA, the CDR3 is TGCAGTGCTGGGGACAGGCCCTACGAGCAGTACTTC. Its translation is CSAGDRPYEQYF.

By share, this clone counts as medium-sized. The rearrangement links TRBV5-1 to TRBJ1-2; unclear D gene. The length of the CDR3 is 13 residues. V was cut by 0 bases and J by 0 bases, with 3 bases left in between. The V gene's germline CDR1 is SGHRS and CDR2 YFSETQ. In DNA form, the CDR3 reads TGCGCCAGCAGCTTGGATCCTAACTATGGCTACACCTTC. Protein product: CASSLDPNYGYTF.

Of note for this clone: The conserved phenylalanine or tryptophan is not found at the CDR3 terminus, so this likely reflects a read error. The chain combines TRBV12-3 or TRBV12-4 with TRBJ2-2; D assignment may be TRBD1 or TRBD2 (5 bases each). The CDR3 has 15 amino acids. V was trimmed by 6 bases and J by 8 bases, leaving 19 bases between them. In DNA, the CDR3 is TGTGCCAGCAGATTCGCCGGGGCGACCACAGGGGAGCTGTTTTTG. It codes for CASRFAGATTGELFL.

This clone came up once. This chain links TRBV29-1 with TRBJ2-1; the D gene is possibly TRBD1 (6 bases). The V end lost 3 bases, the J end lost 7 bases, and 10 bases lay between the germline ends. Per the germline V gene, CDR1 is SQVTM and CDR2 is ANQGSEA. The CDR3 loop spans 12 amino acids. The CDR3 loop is CSVDTGWNEQFF. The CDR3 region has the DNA TGCAGCGTTGACACAGGGTGGAATGAGCAGTTCTTC.

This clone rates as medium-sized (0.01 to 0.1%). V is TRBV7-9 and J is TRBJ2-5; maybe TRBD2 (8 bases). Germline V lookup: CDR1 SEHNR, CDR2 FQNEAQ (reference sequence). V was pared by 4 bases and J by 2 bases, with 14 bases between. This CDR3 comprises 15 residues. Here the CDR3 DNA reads TGTGCCAGCAGCTGGCGGGGGGACAGTCAAGAGACCCAGTACTTC. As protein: CASSWRGDSQETQYF.

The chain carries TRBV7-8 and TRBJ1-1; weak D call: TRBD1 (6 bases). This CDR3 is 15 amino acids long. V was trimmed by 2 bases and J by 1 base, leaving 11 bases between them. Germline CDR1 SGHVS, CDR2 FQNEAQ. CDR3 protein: CASSLSYRENTEAFF. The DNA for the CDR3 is TGTGCCAGCAGCTTATCCTACAGGGAGAACACTGAAGCTTTCTTT. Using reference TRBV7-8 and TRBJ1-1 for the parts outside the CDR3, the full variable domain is GAGVSQSPRYKVAKRGQDVALRCDPISGHVSLFWYQQALGQGPEFLTYFQNEAQLDKSGLPSDRFFAERPEGSVSTLKIQRTQQEDSAVYLCASSLSYRENTEAFFGQGTRLTVV.

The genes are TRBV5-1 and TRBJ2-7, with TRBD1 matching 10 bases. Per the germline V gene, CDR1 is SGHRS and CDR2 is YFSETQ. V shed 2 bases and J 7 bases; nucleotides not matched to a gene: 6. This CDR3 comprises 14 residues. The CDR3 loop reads CASSFRDRGQEQYF. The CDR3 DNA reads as TGCGCCAGCAGCTTCCGGGACAGGGGACAAGAGCAGTACTTC.

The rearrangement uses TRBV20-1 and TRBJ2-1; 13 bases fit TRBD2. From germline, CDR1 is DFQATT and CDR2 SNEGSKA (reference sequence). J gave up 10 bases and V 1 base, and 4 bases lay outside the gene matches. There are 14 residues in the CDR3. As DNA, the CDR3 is TGCAGTGCTAGAGGGACTAGCGGGAGAAGCGAGCAGTTCTTC. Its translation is CSARGTSGRSEQFF.

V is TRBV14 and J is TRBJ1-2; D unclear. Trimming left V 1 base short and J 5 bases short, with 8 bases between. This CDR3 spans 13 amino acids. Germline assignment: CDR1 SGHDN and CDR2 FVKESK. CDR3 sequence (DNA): TGTGCCAGCAGCCAAGTACGGGATTATGGCTACACCTTC. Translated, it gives CASSQVRDYGYTF.

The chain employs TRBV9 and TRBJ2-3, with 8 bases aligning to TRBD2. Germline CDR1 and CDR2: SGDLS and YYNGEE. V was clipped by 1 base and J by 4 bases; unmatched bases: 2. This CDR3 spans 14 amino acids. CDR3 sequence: CASSVLREADTQYF. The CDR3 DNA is TGTGCCAGCAGCGTATTGCGGGAGGCAGATACGCAGTATTTT.

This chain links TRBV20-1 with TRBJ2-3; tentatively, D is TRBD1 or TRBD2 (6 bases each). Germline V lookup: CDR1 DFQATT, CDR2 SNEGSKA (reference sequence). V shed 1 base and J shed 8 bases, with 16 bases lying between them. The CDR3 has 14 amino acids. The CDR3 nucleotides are TGCAGTGCTAGAGGGCTAGCGACACAGGGTACGCAGTATTTT. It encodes CSARGLATQGTQYF.